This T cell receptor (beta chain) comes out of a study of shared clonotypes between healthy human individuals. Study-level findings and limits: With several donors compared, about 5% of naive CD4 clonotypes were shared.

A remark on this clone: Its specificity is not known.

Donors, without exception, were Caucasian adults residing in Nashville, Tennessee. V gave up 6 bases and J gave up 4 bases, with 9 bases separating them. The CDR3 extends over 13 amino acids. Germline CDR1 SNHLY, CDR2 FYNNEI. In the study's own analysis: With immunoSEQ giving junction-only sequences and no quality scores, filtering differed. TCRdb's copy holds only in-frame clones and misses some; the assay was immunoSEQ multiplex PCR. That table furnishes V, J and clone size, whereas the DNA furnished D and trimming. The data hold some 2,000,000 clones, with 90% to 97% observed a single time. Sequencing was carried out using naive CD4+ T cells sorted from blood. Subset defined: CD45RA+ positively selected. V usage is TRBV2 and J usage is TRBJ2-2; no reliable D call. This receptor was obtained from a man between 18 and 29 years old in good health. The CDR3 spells CASSSYSTGELFF. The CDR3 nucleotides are TGTGCCAGCAGCTCCTACAGCACCGGGGAGCTGTTTTTT. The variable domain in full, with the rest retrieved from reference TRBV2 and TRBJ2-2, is EPEVTQTPSHQVTQMGQEVILRCVPISNHLYFYWYRQILGQKVEFLVSFYNNEISEKSEIFDDQFSVERPDGSNFTLKIRSTKLEDSAMYFCASSSYSTGELFFGEGSRLTVL.